This T cell receptor beta chain was observed in a study of siplizumab effects on memory and regulatory T cells. As regards this clone: Its antigen is as yet unknown.

Overall study results and limits: Apparently more diverse than memory cells, naive T cells also seemed major alloresponse contributors.

Assaying covered roughly 100,000 TCR templates per sample. Some clones are missing from TCRdb's copy, which holds only in-frame ones; the method was immunoSEQ multiplex PCR. Of some 100,000 clones in the sample, just over 90% were seen once. V was trimmed by 6 bases and J by 8 bases, leaving 20 bases between them. CDR3 length: 15 amino acids. Germline CDR1 MGHDK, CDR2 SYGVNS. The receptor was derived from a human donor in good health. This chain joins TRBV25-1 and TRBJ2-1, with TRBD1 as a possible D gene (6 bases). The sequenced material came from Tregs sorted from blood. For the CDR3, the DNA is TGTGCCAGCAGCGAGCATGGCAGGGGCAGCGATGAGCAGTTCTTC. Translating it yields CASSEHGRGSDEQFF.